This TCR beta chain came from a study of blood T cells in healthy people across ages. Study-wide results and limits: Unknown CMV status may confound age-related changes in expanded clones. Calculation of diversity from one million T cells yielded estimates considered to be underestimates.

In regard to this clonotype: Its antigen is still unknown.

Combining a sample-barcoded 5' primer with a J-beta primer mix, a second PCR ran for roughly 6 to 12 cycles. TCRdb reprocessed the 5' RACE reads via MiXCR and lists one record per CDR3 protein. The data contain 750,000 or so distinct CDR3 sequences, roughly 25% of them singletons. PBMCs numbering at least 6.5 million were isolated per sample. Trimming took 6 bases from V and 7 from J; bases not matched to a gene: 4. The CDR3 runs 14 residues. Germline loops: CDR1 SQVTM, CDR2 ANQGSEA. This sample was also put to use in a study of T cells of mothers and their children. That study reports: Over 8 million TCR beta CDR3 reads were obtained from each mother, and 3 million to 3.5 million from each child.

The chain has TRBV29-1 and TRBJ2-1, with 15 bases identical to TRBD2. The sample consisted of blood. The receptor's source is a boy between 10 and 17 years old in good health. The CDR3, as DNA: TGCAGCGTGGCAGGACTAGCGGGGGGGAATGAGCAGTTCTTC. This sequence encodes CSVAGLAGGNEQFF.